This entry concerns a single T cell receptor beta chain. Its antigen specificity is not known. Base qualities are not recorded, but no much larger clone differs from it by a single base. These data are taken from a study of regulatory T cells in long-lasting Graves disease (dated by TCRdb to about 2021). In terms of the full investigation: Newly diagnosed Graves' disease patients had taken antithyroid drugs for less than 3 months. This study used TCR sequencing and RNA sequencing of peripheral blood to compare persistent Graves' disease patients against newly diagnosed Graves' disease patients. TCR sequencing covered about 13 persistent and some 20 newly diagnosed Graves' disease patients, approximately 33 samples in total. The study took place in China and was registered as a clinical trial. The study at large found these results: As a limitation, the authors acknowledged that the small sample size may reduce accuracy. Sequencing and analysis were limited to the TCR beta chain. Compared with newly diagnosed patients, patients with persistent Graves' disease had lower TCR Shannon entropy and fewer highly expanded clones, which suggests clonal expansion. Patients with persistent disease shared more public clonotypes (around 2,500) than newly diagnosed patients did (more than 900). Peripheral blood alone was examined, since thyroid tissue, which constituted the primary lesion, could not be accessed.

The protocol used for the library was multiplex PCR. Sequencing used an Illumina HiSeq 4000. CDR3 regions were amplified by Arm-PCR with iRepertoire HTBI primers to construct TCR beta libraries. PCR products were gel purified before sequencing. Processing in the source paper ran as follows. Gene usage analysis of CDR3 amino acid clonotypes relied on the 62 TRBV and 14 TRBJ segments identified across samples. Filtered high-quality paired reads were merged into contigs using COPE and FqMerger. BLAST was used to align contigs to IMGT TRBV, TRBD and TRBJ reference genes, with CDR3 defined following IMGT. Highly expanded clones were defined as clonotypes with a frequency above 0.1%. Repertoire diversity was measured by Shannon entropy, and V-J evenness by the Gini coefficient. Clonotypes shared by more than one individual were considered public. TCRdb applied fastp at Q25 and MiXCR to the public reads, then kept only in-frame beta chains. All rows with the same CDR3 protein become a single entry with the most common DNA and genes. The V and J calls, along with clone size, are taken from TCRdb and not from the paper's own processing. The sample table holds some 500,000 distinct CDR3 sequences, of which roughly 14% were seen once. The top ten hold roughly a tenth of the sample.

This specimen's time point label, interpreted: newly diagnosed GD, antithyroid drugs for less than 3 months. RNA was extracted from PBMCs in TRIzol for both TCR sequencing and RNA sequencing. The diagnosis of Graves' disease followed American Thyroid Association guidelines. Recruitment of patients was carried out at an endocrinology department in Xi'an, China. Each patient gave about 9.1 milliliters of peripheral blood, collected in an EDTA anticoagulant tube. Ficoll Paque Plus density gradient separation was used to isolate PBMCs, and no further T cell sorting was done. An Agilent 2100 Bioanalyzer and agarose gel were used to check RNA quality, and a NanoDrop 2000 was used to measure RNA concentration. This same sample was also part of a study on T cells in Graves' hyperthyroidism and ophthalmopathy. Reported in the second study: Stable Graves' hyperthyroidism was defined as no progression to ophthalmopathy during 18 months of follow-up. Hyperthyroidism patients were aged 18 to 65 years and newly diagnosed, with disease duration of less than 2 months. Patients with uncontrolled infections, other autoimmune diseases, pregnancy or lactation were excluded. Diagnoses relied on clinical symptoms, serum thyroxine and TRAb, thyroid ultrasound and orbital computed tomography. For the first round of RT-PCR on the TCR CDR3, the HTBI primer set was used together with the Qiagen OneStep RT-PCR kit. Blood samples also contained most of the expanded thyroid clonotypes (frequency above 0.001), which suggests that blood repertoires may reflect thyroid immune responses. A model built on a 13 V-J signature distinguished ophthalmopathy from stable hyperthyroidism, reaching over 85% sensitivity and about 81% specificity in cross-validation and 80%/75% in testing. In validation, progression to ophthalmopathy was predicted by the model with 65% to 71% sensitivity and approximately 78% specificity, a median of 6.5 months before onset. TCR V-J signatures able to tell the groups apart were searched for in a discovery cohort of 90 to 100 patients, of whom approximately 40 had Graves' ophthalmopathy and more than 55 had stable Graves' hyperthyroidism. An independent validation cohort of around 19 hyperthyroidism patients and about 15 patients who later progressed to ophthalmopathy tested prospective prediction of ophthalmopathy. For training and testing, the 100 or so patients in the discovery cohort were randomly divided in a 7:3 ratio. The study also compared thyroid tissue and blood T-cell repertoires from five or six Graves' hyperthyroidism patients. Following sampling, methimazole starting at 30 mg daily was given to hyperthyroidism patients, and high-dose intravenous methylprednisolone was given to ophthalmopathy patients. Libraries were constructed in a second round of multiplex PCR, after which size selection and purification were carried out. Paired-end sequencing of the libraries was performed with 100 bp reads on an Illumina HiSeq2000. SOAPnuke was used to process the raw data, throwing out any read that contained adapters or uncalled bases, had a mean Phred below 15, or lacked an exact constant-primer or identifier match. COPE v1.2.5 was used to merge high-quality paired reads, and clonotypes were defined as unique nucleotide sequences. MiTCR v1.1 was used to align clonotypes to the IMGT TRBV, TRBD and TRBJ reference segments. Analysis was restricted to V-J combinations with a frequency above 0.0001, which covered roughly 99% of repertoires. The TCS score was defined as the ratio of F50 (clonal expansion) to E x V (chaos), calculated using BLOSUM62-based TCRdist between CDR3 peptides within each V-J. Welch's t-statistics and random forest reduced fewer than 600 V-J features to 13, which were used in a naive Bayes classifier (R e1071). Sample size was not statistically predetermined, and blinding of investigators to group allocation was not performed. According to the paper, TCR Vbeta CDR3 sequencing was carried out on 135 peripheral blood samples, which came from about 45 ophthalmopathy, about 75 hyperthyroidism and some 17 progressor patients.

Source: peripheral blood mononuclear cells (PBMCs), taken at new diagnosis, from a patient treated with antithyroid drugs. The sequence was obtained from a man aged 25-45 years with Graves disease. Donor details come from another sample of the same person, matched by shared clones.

The DNA sequence reads TGTGCCAGCAGCGTAGGAGGAACAGTAAACTCTGGAAACACCATATATTTT. It translates to CASSVGGTVNSGNTIYF. The rearranged segments are TRBV9 and TRBJ1-3, with the D segment identity uncertain. V lost 0 bases and J lost 0 bases; the stretch between them is 13 bases long. The CDR3 goes from the cysteine to the phenylalanine over 17 residues. The CDR3 DNA has 51 bases and is translated from base 1. CDR1 and CDR2 (SGDLS, YYNGEE) derive from the germline V gene.